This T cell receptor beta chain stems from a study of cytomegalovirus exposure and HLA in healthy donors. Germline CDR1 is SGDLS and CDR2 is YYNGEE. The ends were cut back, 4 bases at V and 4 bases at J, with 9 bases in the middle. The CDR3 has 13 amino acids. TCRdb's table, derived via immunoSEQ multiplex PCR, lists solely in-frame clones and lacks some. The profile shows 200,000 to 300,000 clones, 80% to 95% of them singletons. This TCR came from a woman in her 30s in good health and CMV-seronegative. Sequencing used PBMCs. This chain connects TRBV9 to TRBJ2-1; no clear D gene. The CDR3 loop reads CASSPDQYNEQFF. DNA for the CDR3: TGTGCCAGCAGCCCCGACCAATACAATGAGCAGTTCTTC.